The rows below give T cell receptor beta chains drawn from one sample of a study of vaccination and CD4 T cells after COVID-19. TCRdb re-called the PCR reads through MiXCR, storing one row per CDR3 protein. Seen here are tens of thousands of distinct CDR3 sequences, roughly two thirds observed once, and the top ten hold about 16%. For these TCRs, the target antigens are not known. The source was CD4+ T cells from blood, cultured in vitro, collected after SARS-CoV-2 vaccination. The origin of the receptors is a human donor who received a COVID-19 vaccine. Each CDR3 is given with its conserved first and last residue. A D gene is named only where the DNA matches it firmly. Expanded clones get a size class; other rows say once, few or many, or leave the size out.

J | size | D | V | DNA | CDR3
TRBJ1-1 | - | - | TRBV12-3/TRBV12-4 | TGTGCCAGCAATAAGGGAAGCAGCACTGAAGCTTTCTTT | CASNKGSSTEAFF
TRBJ2-2 | - | - | TRBV21-1 | TGTGCCAGCAGCAATAACAGGAAGGGACAGGATAACACCGGGGAGCTGTTTTTT | CASSNNRKGQDNTGELFF
TRBJ1-1 | - | TRBD1 | TRBV27 | TGTGCCAGCAGCTATAGACAGGGGAACACTGAAGCTTTCTTT | CASSYRQGNTEAFF
TRBJ2-7 | - | - | TRBV6-1 | TGTGCCAGCAGTGTCGGACGGGGCTACGAGCAGTACTTC | CASSVGRGYEQYF
TRBJ1-2 | - | TRBD1 | TRBV27 | TGTGCCAGCAGTCCGCTACAGGGGTTCTATGGCTACACCTTC | CASSPLQGFYGYTF
TRBJ1-1 | few | - | TRBV7-9 | TGTGCCAGCAGCTTAGGAGGGGGGACTGAAGCTTTCTTT | CASSLGGGTEAFF
TRBJ2-1 | - | TRBD2 | TRBV7-8 | TGTGCCAGCAGCCAGACTAGCGGTGACTCCTACAATGAGCAGTTCTTC | CASSQTSGDSYNEQFF
TRBJ2-7 | - | TRBD2 | TRBV6-5 | TGTGCCAGCAGTTTAAATAGCGGGGTGGCCACCTACGAGCAGTACTTC | CASSLNSGVATYEQYF
TRBJ2-1 | - | TRBD1 | TRBV24-1 | TGTGCCACCAGTGACCCCAGGGGGACGAATGAGCAGTTCTTC | CATSDPRGTNEQFF
TRBJ2-5 | - | - | TRBV27 | TGTGCCAGCAGTTTATGGTCCCAAGAGACCCAGTACTTC | CASSLWSQETQYF
TRBJ2-5 | - | TRBD2 | TRBV20-1 | TGCAGTGCTAGAGGGACTAGCGGTGCAGAGACCCAGTACTTC | CSARGTSGAETQYF
TRBJ1-2 | few | - | TRBV7-9 | TGTGCCAGCAGCTTAGATCTCAACGGCTACACCTTC | CASSLDLNGYTF
TRBJ1-1 | once | - | TRBV6-1 | TGTCCCAGCAGTGAAGGACTGAACACTGAAGCTTTCTTT | CPSSEGLNTEAFF
TRBJ1-5 | - | - | TRBV19 | TGTGCCAGTAGTACCGGAATTAGCAATCAGCCCCAGCATTTT | CASSTGISNQPQHF
TRBJ2-5 | once | - | TRBV6-5 | TGTGCCAGCAGTTACTCGAGCCAACAGGGCGGGGAGACCCAGTACTTC | CASSYSSQQGGETQYF
TRBJ2-1 | - | - | TRBV20-1 | TGCAGTGCCATCAGGGCGGGGTCGGACAATGAGCAGTTCTTC | CSAIRAGSDNEQFF
TRBJ1-1 | - | - | TRBV2 | TGTGCCAGCAGTACCAGACAGGTTGAAGCTTTCTTT | CASSTRQVEAFF
TRBJ1-5 | - | - | TRBV6-5 | TGTGCCAGCAGTTACTCGGGCTCGGGCCATCAGCCCCAGCATTTT | CASSYSGSGHQPQHF
TRBJ1-4 | - | TRBD1 | TRBV7-9 | TGTGCCAGCAGCTTCGGCCGGACAGGTCCACGGACGACTAATGAAAAACTGTTTTTT | CASSFGRTGPRTTNEKLFF
TRBJ2-2 | - | - | TRBV25-1 | TGTGCCAGCAGTGAATATCGGAACACCGGGGAGCTGTTTTTT | CASSEYRNTGELFF
TRBJ1-2 | - | TRBD1 | TRBV5-4 | TGTGCCAGCAGCCCAAAAGGGACAGGGCCCTATGGCTACACCTTC | CASSPKGTGPYGYTF
TRBJ2-1 | - | TRBD1 | TRBV19 | TGTGCCAGTAGTATCCGAACAGGGGTATACAATGAGCAGTTCTTC | CASSIRTGVYNEQFF
TRBJ2-2 | - | - | TRBV5-8 | TGTGCCAGCAGCTTGTCGGGGCTGAGGGGGACCGGGGAGCTGTTTTTT | CASSLSGLRGTGELFF
TRBJ2-5 | few | TRBD2 | TRBV20-1 | TGCAGTGCTAGAGTCGCGGGGGGAGAGACCCAGTACTTC | CSARVAGGETQYF
TRBJ1-4 | once | TRBD1 | TRBV7-3 | TGTGCCAGCAGCTCCGGACAGGCTGAAAAACTGTTTTTT | CASSSGQAEKLFF
TRBJ2-3 | - | TRBD2 | TRBV30 | TGTGCCTGGAGACTAGCGGGGGCGACAGATACGCAGTATTTT | CAWRLAGATDTQYF
TRBJ2-3 | - | - | TRBV7-8 | TGTGCCAGCGCCGGGGACACAGATACGCAGTATTTT | CASAGDTDTQYF
TRBJ1-5 | - | - | TRBV30 | TGTGCCTGGAGTCGCAGGGCTTTAAGTCCCCAGCATTTT | CAWSRRALSPQHF
TRBJ1-6 | few | - | TRBV6-1 | TGTGCCAGCACCGGGGACGGCCAGCGGGGAAATTCACCCCTCCACTTT | CASTGDGQRGNSPLHF
TRBJ1-6 | - | - | TRBV11-3 | TGTGCCAGCAGCTTAGATGGCACCTATAATTCACCCCTCCACTTT | CASSLDGTYNSPLHF
TRBJ2-3 | - | - | TRBV12-3/TRBV12-4 | TGTGCCAGCAGTTTAAGCCTCGACCGCACAGATACGCAGTATTTT | CASSLSLDRTDTQYF
TRBJ2-5 | - | - | TRBV5-4 | TGTGCCAGCAGCCGGGGACTTACCCTCCAAGAGACCCAGTACTTC | CASSRGLTLQETQYF
TRBJ1-6 | few | TRBD1 | TRBV10-3 | TGTGCCATCAAGGGGGCCGAATTTAATTCACCCCTCCACTTT | CAIKGAEFNSPLHF
TRBJ1-2 | - | TRBD1 | TRBV2 | TGTGCCAGCAGTGGAGACAGGGGGTCTAACTATGGCTACACCTTC | CASSGDRGSNYGYTF